This record concerns one T cell receptor (beta chain) sequence. One entry per CDR3 protein, called by TCRdb with MiXCR from the 5' RACE reads. This table holds roughly 770,000 distinct CDR3 sequences, 18% found once. These data originate in a study of identical twins. This sample also appeared in a second study, on T cells expressing NK-cell markers.

The receptor's source is a woman aged 18-29 years in good health. Material: PBMCs.

The CDR3 bases are TGCGCCAGCAGCTTTAACAGGGGCCTTGAAGCTTTCTTT. Its protein is CASSFNRGLEAFF. This chain joins TRBV5-1 and TRBJ1-1, with TRBD1 matching over 7 bases. V was clipped by 2 bases and J by 7 bases; unmatched bases: 5. The CDR3 covers 13 residues. Germline V gene lookup returns CDR1 SGHRS and CDR2 YFSETQ.